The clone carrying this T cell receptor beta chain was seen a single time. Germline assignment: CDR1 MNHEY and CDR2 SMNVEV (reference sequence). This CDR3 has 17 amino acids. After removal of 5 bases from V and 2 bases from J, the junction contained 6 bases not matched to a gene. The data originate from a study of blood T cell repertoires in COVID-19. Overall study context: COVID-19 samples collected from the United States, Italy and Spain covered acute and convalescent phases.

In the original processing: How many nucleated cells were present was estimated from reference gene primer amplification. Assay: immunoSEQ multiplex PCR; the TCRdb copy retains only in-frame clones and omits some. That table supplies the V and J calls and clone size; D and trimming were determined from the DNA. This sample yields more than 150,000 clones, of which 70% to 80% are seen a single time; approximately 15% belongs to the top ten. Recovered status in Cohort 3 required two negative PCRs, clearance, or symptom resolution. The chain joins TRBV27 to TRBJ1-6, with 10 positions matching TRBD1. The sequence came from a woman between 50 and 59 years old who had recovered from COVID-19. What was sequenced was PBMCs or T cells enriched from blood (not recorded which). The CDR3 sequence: CASSPRQGATYNSPLHF. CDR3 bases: TGTGCCAGCAGTCCAAGACAGGGGGCTACCTATAATTCACCCCTCCACTTT.